What follows are 10 T cell receptor beta chains derived from one specimen sequenced in a study of blood T cell repertoires in COVID-19. TCRdb's table, derived via immunoSEQ multiplex PCR, lists solely in-frame clones and lacks some. The profile shows about 55,000 clones, roughly 85% of them singletons. Sequencing was performed on peripheral blood. The receptors originated from a human donor in a cohort sampled during active or convalescent COVID-19.

The CDR3 sequence is CASSRTEGNTEAFF. The DNA for the CDR3 is TGTGCCAGCAGTAGGACAGAGGGGAACACTGAAGCTTTCTTT. The chain carries TRBV11-2 and TRBJ1-1; TRBD1 is a possible D gene (6 bases). V shed 6 bases and J shed 1 base, with 12 bases lying between them. The V gene's germline CDR1 is SGHAT and CDR2 FQNNGV. The CDR3 sequence is 14 residues long.

The chain links TRBV5-4 to TRBJ2-1, with TRBD2 as a possible D gene (5 bases). From germline, CDR1 is SGHNT and CDR2 YYREEE (reference sequence). The V and J ends lost 4 bases and 3 bases respectively, with 17 bases between them. The CDR3 runs to 16 residues. CDR3 loop: CASSPTKGLNYNEQFF. The CDR3 DNA follows: TGTGCCAGCAGCCCTACGAAAGGACTGAACTACAATGAGCAGTTCTTC. The whole variable domain, filled in from reference TRBV5-4 and TRBJ2-1, reads ETGVTQSPTHLIKTRGQQVTLRCSSQSGHNTVSWYQQALGQGPQFIFQYYREEENGRGNFPPRFSGLQFPNYSSELNVNALELDDSALYLCASSPTKGLNYNEQFFGPGTRLTVL.

A single count supports this clone. The chain combines TRBV6-6 with TRBJ2-1, with 7 bases matching TRBD2. V dropped 3 bases and J dropped 0; count of bases not matched to a gene: 5. The CDR3 has 16 amino acids. In germline, CDR1 is MNHNY, CDR2 SVGAGI (reference sequence). CDR3 region: CASSYSRGGSYNEQFF. The DNA for the CDR3 is TGTGCCAGCAGTTATTCACGCGGGGGCTCCTACAATGAGCAGTTCTTC.

This chain uses TRBV4-3 with TRBJ1-2; weak D call: TRBD1 (6 bases). The CDR3 consists of 14 residues. Trimming removed 3 bases from V and 7 bases from J, with 15 bases in between. Per the germline V gene, CDR1 is LGHNA and CDR2 is YSLEER. CDR3 protein: CASSHSDRFSGYTF. In DNA form, the CDR3 reads TGCGCCAGCAGCCATAGCGACAGGTTCAGTGGCTACACCTTC.

The chain carries TRBV3-1 (or the pseudogene TRBV3-2) and TRBJ1-3; perhaps TRBD1 as D (5 bases). Per the germline V gene, CDR1 is LGHDT and CDR2 is YNNKEL (reference sequence). The CDR3 contains 16 residues. With 0 bases removed from V and 1 base from J, the gap between germline ends came to 10 bases. CDR3 residues: CASSQESAGSGNTIYF. For the CDR3, the DNA is TGTGCCAGCAGCCAAGAGTCGGCAGGGTCTGGAAACACCATATATTTT.

The chain links TRBV10-2 to TRBJ1-3, with TRBD1 matching 7 bases. CDR1 WSHSY and CDR2 SAAADI come from the germline V gene. V was clipped by 9 bases and J by 1 base; unmatched bases: 6. The CDR3 spans 14 residues. CDR3 protein: CASDSTGSGNTIYF. The CDR3 DNA reads as TGCGCCAGTGACTCGACAGGGTCTGGAAACACCATATATTTT.

The chain uses TRBV4-3 and TRBJ2-7; tentatively, D is TRBD1 (7 bases). CDR1 LGHNA and CDR2 YSLEER come from the germline V gene. V was trimmed by 0 bases and J by 4 bases, leaving 22 bases between them. The CDR3 loop spans 18 amino acids. CDR3 sequence: CASSQELRGGGGSYEQYF. The CDR3 bases are TGCGCCAGCAGCCAAGAATTACGGGGCGGAGGGGGCAGTTACGAGCAGTACTTC.

CDR3 DNA: TGTGCCAGCAGTGAAGGGACAGGGGGACTGTATGGCTACACCTTC. Translating gives CASSEGTGGLYGYTF. The rearrangement joins TRBV2 to TRBJ1-2, with 10 positions matching TRBD1. CDR1 SNHLY and CDR2 FYNNEI come from the germline V gene. Germline trimming cut 1 base from V and 5 bases from J; bases unmatched to any gene: 4. The CDR3 length is 15 residues.

The chain couples TRBV15 to TRBJ2-7; D is undetermined. The V end lost 0 bases, the J end lost 3 bases, and 6 bases lay between the germline ends. CDR3 size: 13 residues. The germline CDR1 and CDR2 sequences are LNHNV and YYDKDF (reference sequence). The CDR3 spells CATSRDLLYEQYF. In DNA, the CDR3 is TGTGCCACCAGCAGAGATCTTCTCTACGAGCAGTACTTC.

The genes are TRBV6-2 or TRBV6-3 and TRBJ1-1, with TRBD1 matching over 9 bases. The CDR3 loop spans 13 amino acids. CDR1 and CDR2 (germline): MNHEY, SVGEGT. V dropped 5 bases and J dropped 4; count of bases not matched to a gene: 2. This CDR3 is CASSRTGVTEAFF. CDR3 nucleotides: TGTGCCAGCAGTAGGACAGGGGTCACTGAAGCTTTCTTT.